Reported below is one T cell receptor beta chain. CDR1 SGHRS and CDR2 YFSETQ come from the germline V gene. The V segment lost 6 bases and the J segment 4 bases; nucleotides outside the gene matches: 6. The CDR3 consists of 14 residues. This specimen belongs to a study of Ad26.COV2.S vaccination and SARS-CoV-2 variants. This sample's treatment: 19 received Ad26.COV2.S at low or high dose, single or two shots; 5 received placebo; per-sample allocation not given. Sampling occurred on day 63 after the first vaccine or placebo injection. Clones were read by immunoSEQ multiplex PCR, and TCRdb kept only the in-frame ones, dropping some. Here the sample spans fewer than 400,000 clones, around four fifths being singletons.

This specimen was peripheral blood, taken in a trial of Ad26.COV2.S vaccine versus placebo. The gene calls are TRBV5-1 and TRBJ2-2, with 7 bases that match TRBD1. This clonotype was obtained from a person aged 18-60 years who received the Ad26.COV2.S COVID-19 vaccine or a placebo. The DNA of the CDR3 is TGCGCCAGCACCGAGGACAGGTTCACCGGGGAGCTGTTTTTT. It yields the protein CASTEDRFTGELFF.